The following is a TCR beta chain sequence with its context. Its antigen remains unidentified. Patients had blood sampled at baseline and again on cycle 4 day 1 and cycle 7 day 1. The data stem from a study of OX40 agonist ivuxolimab in advanced cancers. General study points: In the 0.1-3.0 mg/kg groups, partial responders showed among the lowest expansion. Antigen specificity of clonally expanded peripheral T cells was not established.

The repertoire was sequenced with immunoSEQ multiplex PCR; TCRdb's copy has only in-frame clones and lacks some. The data show fewer than 80,000 clones, with approximately 84% seen just once and 9.8% held by the top ten. Germline V gene data show CDR1 as SEHNR and CDR2 as FQNEAQ (reference sequence). V shed 5 bases and J shed 5 bases, with 6 bases lying between them. The length of the CDR3 is 11 residues. The clonotype comes from an adult with an advanced solid tumor such as melanoma, head and neck, liver or kidney cancer. The material was CD4+ or CD8+ T cells sorted from blood, obtained in a trial of the OX40 agonist ivuxolimab. This sequence joins TRBV7-9 and TRBJ1-1; D not resolved. Written as DNA, the CDR3 is TGTGCCAGCAGCCCTGGGACTGAAGCTTTCTTT. This translates into CASSPGTEAFF.